This T cell receptor beta chain came from a study of cytomegalovirus exposure and HLA in healthy donors. PCR employed 60 Vbeta and 13 Jbeta primers. Clones were sequenced by immunoSEQ multiplex PCR, and TCRdb holds only the in-frame ones, with some missing. The table records 210,000 or so clones, around 88% of them present only once. Germline CDR1 MGHRA, CDR2 YSYEKL. The V and J ends lost 0 bases and 4 bases, in that order; junction bases with no gene match: 6. The CDR3 is 16 amino acids. Study findings and constraints: CMV antigen specificity was confirmed in vitro for a few CMV-associated chains.

Of note for this clone: Its specificity is unknown.

This TCR was sampled from a young woman in good health and CMV-seronegative. The sequenced material came from PBMCs. The chain combines TRBV4-1 with TRBJ2-3; 8 bases agree with TRBD2. CDR3 in amino acids: CASSQDRTSSPDTQYF. CDR3 DNA sequence: TGCGCCAGCAGCCAAGATAGGACTAGCTCTCCAGATACGCAGTATTTT.